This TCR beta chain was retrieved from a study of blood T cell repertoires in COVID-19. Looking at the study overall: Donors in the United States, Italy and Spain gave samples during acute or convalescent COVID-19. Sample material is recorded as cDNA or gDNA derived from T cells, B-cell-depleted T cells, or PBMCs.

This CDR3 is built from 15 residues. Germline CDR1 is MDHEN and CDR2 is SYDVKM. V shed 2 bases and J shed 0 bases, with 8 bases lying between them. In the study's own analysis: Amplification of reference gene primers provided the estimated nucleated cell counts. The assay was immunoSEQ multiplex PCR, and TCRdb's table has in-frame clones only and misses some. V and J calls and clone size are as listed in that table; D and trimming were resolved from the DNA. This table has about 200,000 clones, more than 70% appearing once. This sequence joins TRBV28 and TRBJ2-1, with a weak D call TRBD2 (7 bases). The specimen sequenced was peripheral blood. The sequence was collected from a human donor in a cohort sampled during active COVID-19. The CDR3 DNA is TGTGCCAGCAGTTTAGGGGGGGCCTCCTACAATGAGCAGTTCTTC. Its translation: CASSLGGASYNEQFF.